Listed below are T cell receptor beta chains from one sample, sequenced in a study of neurological immune-mediated disorders. TCRdb reanalysed the 5' RACE reads using MiXCR and keeps one entry per CDR3 protein. The top ten clones hold 2.2% of a sample with some 60,000 distinct CDR3 sequences, 3% to 4% of them seen once. The sample taken for sequencing was PBMCs. Every receptor here comes from a woman in her forties or fifties with multiple sclerosis. CDR3s include the opening cysteine and the closing phenylalanine or tryptophan.

v_call: TRBV20-1; j_call: TRBJ2-7; cdr3_aa: CSAAGTSGSPSYEQYF
v_call: TRBV2; j_call: TRBJ2-1; cdr3_aa: CASKFQSSYNEQFF
v_call: TRBV30; j_call: TRBJ1-2; cdr3_aa: CAWNGYTF
v_call: TRBV13; j_call: TRBJ1-2; cdr3_aa: CASSSGQVDGYTF
v_call: TRBV3-1; j_call: TRBJ1-5; cdr3_aa: CASSRDSNQPQHF
v_call: TRBV3-1; j_call: TRBJ2-7; cdr3_aa: CASSRRHGTPSYEQYF
v_call: TRBV5-1; j_call: TRBJ1-1; cdr3_aa: CASRWGPGGQAEAFF
v_call: TRBV7-8; j_call: TRBJ2-5; cdr3_aa: CASSPRVYDLETQYF
v_call: TRBV9; j_call: TRBJ2-7; cdr3_aa: CASSAVAGFADEQYF
v_call: TRBV7-2; j_call: TRBJ1-1; cdr3_aa: CASSRLQPIEAFF
v_call: TRBV7-2; j_call: TRBJ1-6; cdr3_aa: CASSLLGGLNSPLHF
v_call: TRBV3-1; j_call: TRBJ1-6; cdr3_aa: CASGHYNSPLHF
v_call: TRBV4-3; j_call: TRBJ2-5; cdr3_aa: CASSQQRAGETQYF
v_call: TRBV20-1; j_call: TRBJ2-7; cdr3_aa: CSARERDHEQYF
v_call: TRBV29-1; j_call: TRBJ1-5; cdr3_aa: CSVVDGISNQPQHF
v_call: TRBV15; j_call: TRBJ1-2; cdr3_aa: CATSRVQGRGEGYTF
v_call: TRBV7-9; j_call: TRBJ2-3; cdr3_aa: CASSSLGSTDTQYF
v_call: TRBV6-5; j_call: TRBJ1-6; cdr3_aa: CASSRTRGGYSPLNF
v_call: TRBV7-2; j_call: TRBJ2-3; cdr3_aa: CASSLSGLPGTDTQYF
v_call: TRBV20-1; j_call: TRBJ2-1; cdr3_aa: CSASGRLPEGEQFF
v_call: TRBV6-2/TRBV6-3; j_call: TRBJ2-3; cdr3_aa: CASSQLDTQYF
v_call: TRBV6-5; j_call: TRBJ1-6; cdr3_aa: CASSYRGVPLHF
v_call: TRBV7-3; j_call: TRBJ1-5; cdr3_aa: CASSLNRDQPQHF
v_call: TRBV20-1; j_call: TRBJ2-7; cdr3_aa: CSASFGRARNEQYF
v_call: TRBV5-1; j_call: TRBJ2-1; cdr3_aa: CASSLVPGPTIEGEQFF
v_call: TRBV5-1; j_call: TRBJ2-1; cdr3_aa: CASSLAGGLNYNEQFF
v_call: TRBV12-3/TRBV12-4; j_call: TRBJ2-7; cdr3_aa: CASRLAGGYEQYF
v_call: TRBV12-3/TRBV12-4; j_call: TRBJ2-7; cdr3_aa: CASSLSGGHEQYF
v_call: TRBV5-1; j_call: TRBJ2-5; cdr3_aa: CASSGQGQLQETQYF
v_call: TRBV12-3/TRBV12-4; j_call: TRBJ1-5; cdr3_aa: CASRSSGSNQPQNF